Included here is one TCR beta chain sequence, with context. The antigen is undetermined. Donors, healthy HIV-negative adults, lacked recent acute infections or vaccinations. The data stem from a study of shared clonotypes between healthy human individuals. Findings and limits, study-wide: Sequencing depth was expected to affect clonotype sharing among donors.

Germline lookup yields CDR1 MNHNS and CDR2 SASEGT. Trimming left V 8 bases short and J 2 bases short, with 19 bases between. This CDR3 is 15 amino acids long. Repertoires were generated with immunoSEQ multiplex PCR, while TCRdb's copy carries only in-frame clones and drops some. The sample lists millions of clones, 85% to 95% seen once, with 0.13% in the top ten. Input material: naive CD4+ T cells sorted from blood. Sample subset: CD45RA+ positively selected. This sequence originates from a man between 18 and 35 years old in good health. The gene calls are TRBV6-1 and TRBJ2-7; D gene ambiguous. Here the CDR3 reads CASRKNSLLTYEQYF. The CDR3 DNA reads as TGTGCCAGCCGGAAGAATAGCCTTCTTACCTACGAGCAGTACTTC.